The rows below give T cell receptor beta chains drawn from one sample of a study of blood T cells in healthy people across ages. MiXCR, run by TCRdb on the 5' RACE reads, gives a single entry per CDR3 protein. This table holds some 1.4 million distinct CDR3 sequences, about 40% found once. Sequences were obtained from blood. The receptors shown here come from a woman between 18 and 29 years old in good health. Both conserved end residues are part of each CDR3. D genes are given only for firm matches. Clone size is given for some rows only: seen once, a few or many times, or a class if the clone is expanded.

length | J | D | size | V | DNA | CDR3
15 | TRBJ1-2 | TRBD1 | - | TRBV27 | TGTGCCAGCAGTCCCTGGGACAGGGCGCCGAATGGCTACACCTTC | CASSPWDRAPNGYTF
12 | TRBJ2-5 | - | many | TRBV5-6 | TGTGCCAGCAGCTTGGGGGGGCAGACCCAGTACTTC | CASSLGGQTQYF
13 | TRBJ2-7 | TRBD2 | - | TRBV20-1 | TGCAGTGCTGGGCGGGAGGGGAGGTACGAGCAGTACTTC | CSAGREGRYEQYF
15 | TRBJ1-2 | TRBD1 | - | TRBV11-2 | TGTGCCAGCAGCCCGGGGGACAGGACTAACTATGGCTACACCTTC | CASSPGDRTNYGYTF
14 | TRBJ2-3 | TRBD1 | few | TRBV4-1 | TGCGCCAGCATGTGGGACAGGGACACAGATACGCAGTATTTT | CASMWDRDTDTQYF
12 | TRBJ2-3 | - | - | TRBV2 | TGTGCCAGTGAAGAGGGTCCAGATACGCAGTATTTT | CASEEGPDTQYF
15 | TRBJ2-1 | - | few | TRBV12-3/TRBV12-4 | TGTGCCAGCAGCCCGGACTCCTCCCGTCTCAATGAGCAGTTCTTC | CASSPDSSRLNEQFF
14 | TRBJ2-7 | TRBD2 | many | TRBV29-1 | TGCAGCGTTGAGGTTAGCGGGGGATCCTACGAGCAGTACTTC | CSVEVSGGSYEQYF
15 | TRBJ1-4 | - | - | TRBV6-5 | TGTGCCAGCACCCTACAACAGGGTCTGATGGAAAAACTGTTTTTT | CASTLQQGLMEKLFF
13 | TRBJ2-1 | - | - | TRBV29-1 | TGCAGCGTTGTTATGTCGGGCTACAATGAGCAGTTCTTC | CSVVMSGYNEQFF
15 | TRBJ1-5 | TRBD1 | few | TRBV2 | TGTGCCAGCACCTCGGGACAGACGGGCAATCAGCCCCAGCATTTT | CASTSGQTGNQPQHF
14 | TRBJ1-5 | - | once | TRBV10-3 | TGTGCCATCAATGACAAACAGGGAAACCAGCCCCAGCATTTT | CAINDKQGNQPQHF
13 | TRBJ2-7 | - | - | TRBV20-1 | TGCAGTGCTGGCGGACGGACCAATTACGAGCAGTACTTC | CSAGGRTNYEQYF
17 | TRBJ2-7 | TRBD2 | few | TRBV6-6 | TGTGCCAGCAGTCCGCCACAGGGACTAGCGGGGACCTACGAGCAGTACTTC | CASSPPQGLAGTYEQYF
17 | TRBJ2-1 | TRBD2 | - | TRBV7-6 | TGTGCCAGCAGCTTAGCCGGGGGGACTAGCGCTTACAATGAGCAGTTCTTC | CASSLAGGTSAYNEQFF
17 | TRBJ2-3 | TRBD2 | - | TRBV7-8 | TGTGCCAGCAGCTTAGATGGGACTAGCGGGGGCACAGATACGCAGTATTTT | CASSLDGTSGGTDTQYF
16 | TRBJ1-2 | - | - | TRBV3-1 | TGTGCCAGCAGGGGGATGGGGACGGCTTCTAACTATGGCTACACCTTC | CASRGMGTASNYGYTF
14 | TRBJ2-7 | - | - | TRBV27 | TGTGCCAGCAGCCTAACTAGGCCCTCGGGCGAGCAGTACTTC | CASSLTRPSGEQYF
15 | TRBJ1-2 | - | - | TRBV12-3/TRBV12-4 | TGTGCCAGCTGCCTCGCGGGTACCCCCAGGTGGGGCTACACCTTC | CASCLAGTPRWGYTF
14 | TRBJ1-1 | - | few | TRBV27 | TGTGCCAGCACCCCAGGGACCGCCAGCTCTGAAGCTTTCTTT | CASTPGTASSEAFF
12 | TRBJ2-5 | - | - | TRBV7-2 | TGTGCCAGCAGCCAAATCTTGGAGACCCAGTACTTC | CASSQILETQYF
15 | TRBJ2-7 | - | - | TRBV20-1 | TGCAGTGCTAGAGGTTTCGTGGGAGTCGGAGGGGAGCAGTACTTC | CSARGFVGVGGEQYF
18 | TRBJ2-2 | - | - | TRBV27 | TGTGCCAGCAGCCCCCCACGCAAGGGGCTAACACTCAGCCGGGAGCTGTTTTTT | CASSPPRKGLTLSRELFF
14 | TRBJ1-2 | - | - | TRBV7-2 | TGTGCCAGCAGCTCGGGCGGGGATGCCTATGGCTACACCTTC | CASSSGGDAYGYTF
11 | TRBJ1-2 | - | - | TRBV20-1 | TGCAGTGCTCTATGGAGCTATGGCTACACCTTC | CSALWSYGYTF
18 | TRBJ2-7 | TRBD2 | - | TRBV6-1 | TGTGCCAGCAGTGAGACGGTTCTCACTAGCGGGAGCTCCTACGAGCAGTACTTC | CASSETVLTSGSSYEQYF
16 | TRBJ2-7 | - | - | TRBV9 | TGTGCCAGCAGCGTAGCCGCGGGGAGCTCCTACAATGAGCAGTACTTC | CASSVAAGSSYNEQYF
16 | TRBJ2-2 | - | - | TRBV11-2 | TGTGCCAGCAGCGCGCACACTACAAGTACCACCGGGGAGCTGTTTTTT | CASSAHTTSTTGELFF
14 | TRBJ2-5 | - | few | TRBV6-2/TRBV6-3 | TGTGCCAGTAGACCCCTAGCGTTTCAAGAGACCCAGTACTTC | CASRPLAFQETQYF
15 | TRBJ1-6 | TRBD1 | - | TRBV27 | TGTGCCAGCAGTTCGGGACAGGGGCGGCATTCACCCCTCCACTTT | CASSSGQGRHSPLHF
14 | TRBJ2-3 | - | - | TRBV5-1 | TGCGCCAGCAGCCCTGGGTCTACTGTAGGGACGCAGTATTTT | CASSPGSTVGTQYF
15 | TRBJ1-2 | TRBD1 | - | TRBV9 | TGTGCCAGCAGCGCCTCCGGGACAGGTTATTATGGCTACACCTTC | CASSASGTGYYGYTF
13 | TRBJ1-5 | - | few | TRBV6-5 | TGTGCCAGCAGGGCAGCAAAAAATCAGCCCCAGCATTTT | CASRAAKNQPQHF
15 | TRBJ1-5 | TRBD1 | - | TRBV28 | TGTGCCAGCAGTTTAGGACAGGTCTTCAATCAGCCCCAGCATTTT | CASSLGQVFNQPQHF
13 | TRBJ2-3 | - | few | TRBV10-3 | TGTGCCATCAGTGACCTTCAGGGGGATACGCAGTATTTT | CAISDLQGDTQYF
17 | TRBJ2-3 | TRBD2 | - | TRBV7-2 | TGTGCCAGCAGCCTCCGGACTAGCGGGAGGGTCACAGATACGCAGTATTTT | CASSLRTSGRVTDTQYF
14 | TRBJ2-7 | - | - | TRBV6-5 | TGTGCCAGCAGGGGGCCAGGCAGGGTCTACGAGCAGTACTTC | CASRGPGRVYEQYF
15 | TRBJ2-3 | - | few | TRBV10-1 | TGCGCCAGCAGTGAGGAACCGGTTAGCACAGATACGCAGTATTTT | CASSEEPVSTDTQYF
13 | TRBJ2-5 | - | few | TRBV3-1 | TGTGCCAGCAGCAGCACGCGGGTCGGCGACCAGTACTTC | CASSSTRVGDQYF
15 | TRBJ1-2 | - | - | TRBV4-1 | TGCGCCAGCAGCCAAGGTGTCAGGGCTAACTATGGCTACACCTTC | CASSQGVRANYGYTF
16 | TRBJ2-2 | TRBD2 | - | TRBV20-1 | TGCAGTGCTAGAATAGCGGGGCTAGAGGGGGCCGGGGAGCTGTTTTTT | CSARIAGLEGAGELFF
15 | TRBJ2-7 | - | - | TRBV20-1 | TGCAGTGCAGGGGGCGACGGGGGCTACTCCTACGAGCAATACTTC | CSAGGDGGYSYEQYF
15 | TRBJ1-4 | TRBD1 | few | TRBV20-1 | TGCAGTGCTCGTCGACAGGGTGCAACTAATGAAAAACTGTTTTTT | CSARRQGATNEKLFF
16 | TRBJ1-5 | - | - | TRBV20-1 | TGCAGTGCTCGGGGGGCCGGGGGCCTCCGTAGCGAACCCCAGCATTTT | CSARGAGGLRSEPQHF
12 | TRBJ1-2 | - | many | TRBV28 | TGTGCCAGCAGTTTGCGGGGGCGTGGCTACACCTTC | CASSLRGRGYTF
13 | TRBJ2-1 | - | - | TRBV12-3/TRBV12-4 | TGTGCCAGCACGGGGTGGTCGGACAATGAGCAGTTCTTC | CASTGWSDNEQFF
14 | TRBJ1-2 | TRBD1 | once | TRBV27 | TGTGCCAGCAGTTTTAAGGGGGCCTCCTATGGCTACACCTTC | CASSFKGASYGYTF
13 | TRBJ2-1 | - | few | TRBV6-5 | TGTGCCAGCACACCACAGGGCTACAATGAGCAGTTCTTC | CASTPQGYNEQFF
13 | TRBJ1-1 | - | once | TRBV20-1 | TGCAGTGCCCCTGGGGGAAGGAACACTGAAGCTTTCTTT | CSAPGGRNTEAFF
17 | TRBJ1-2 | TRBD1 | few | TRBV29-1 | TGCAGCGTTGAAGGGTATGTCGACAGGGAGGCAACCTATGGCTACACCTTC | CSVEGYVDREATYGYTF
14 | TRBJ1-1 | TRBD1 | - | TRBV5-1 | TGCGCCAGCAGCTCGGGACAGGGTACGAGTGAAGCTTTCTTT | CASSSGQGTSEAFF
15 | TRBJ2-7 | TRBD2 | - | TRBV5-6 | TGTGCCAGCAGCCCCCCCCGGACTAGAGACTACGAGCAGTACTTC | CASSPPRTRDYEQYF
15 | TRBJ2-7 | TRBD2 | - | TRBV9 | TGTGCCAGCGGGGACTATGTAAGGAACCCCTACGAGCAGTACTTC | CASGDYVRNPYEQYF
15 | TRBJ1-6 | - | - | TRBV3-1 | TGTGCCAGCAGCCAAGAAGGGACGGGATTTTTTACCCTCCACTTT | CASSQEGTGFFTLHF
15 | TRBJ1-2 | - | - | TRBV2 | TGTGCCAGCCTGCCCGCCGGGGGCATCAACTATGGCTACACCTTC | CASLPAGGINYGYTF